The 28 T cell receptor beta chains below come from one sample, sequenced in a study of blood T cell repertoires in COVID-19. Profiled with immunoSEQ multiplex PCR; TCRdb holds only in-frame clones, not every one. The sample carries around 230,000 clones, approximately 82% recorded once. The sample taken for sequencing was peripheral blood. Receptor source: a man aged 40-49 years who had recovered from COVID-19.

The rearrangement uses TRBV7-8 and TRBJ1-1; D gene uncertain. Trimming removed 5 bases at V and 8 bases at J, with 12 bases between. In germline, CDR1 is SGHVS, CDR2 FQNEAQ. This CDR3 region has 12 residues. For the CDR3, the DNA is TGTGCCAGCAGCCCGATTTCCGGGGAAGCTTTCTTT. It codes for CASSPISGEAFF.

The table lists this clone with a few counts. V gene TRBV6-6 combines with J gene TRBJ1-4; TRBD1 matches at 9 bases. V was clipped by 5 bases and J by 5 bases; unmatched bases: 6. Germline CDR1 reads MNHNY; CDR2 reads SVGAGI (reference sequence). The CDR3 spans 15 residues. The CDR3 region has the DNA TGTGCCAGCAGTAAAACGGGGACAGGGAATGAAAAACTGTTTTTT. Protein sequence: CASSKTGTGNEKLFF.

CDR3 sequence: CASGFGGPPTPYGYTF. The CDR3 region has the DNA TGTGCTAGTGGTTTCGGCGGGCCACCCACCCCCTATGGCTACACCTTC. The V call is TRBV12-5, the J call TRBJ1-2, with no clear D. Between the trimmed V and J ends, which lost 3 bases and 4 bases, there was a span of 18 bases. The germline V gene has CDR1 LGHNT and CDR2 FRNRAP. The length of the CDR3 is 16 residues.

The chain recombines TRBV18 with TRBJ1-1; D gene uncertain. Looked up from germline, CDR1 is KGHSH and CDR2 is LQKENI. Trimming removed 1 base from V and 5 bases from J, with 14 bases in between. The CDR3 is made up of 15 amino acids. CDR3 region: CASSPRPSTDTEAFF. The CDR3 DNA follows: TGTGCCAGCTCACCACGGCCCTCGACTGATACTGAAGCTTTCTTT.

The chain combines TRBV5-1 with TRBJ1-5; 8 positions agree with TRBD1. The CDR3 covers 14 residues. In germline, CDR1 is SGHRS, CDR2 YFSETQ. V was clipped by 4 bases and J by 4 bases; unmatched bases: 4. CDR3 region: CASSIQGGNQPQHF. The CDR3 DNA sequence: TGCGCCAGCAGCATACAGGGGGGAAATCAGCCCCAGCATTTT.

The table lists this clone with a few counts. The chain joins TRBV6-5 to TRBJ1-1; D is unresolved. CDR1 and CDR2 (germline): MNHEY, SVGAGI. The CDR3 is made up of 14 amino acids. The V and J ends lost 0 bases and 2 bases respectively, with 7 bases between them. CDR3 sequence reads: CASSYSGRNTEAFF. DNA for the CDR3: TGTGCCAGCAGTTACTCGGGGAGAAACACTGAAGCTTTCTTT.

The table lists this clone with a count of one. This chain joins TRBV5-1 and TRBJ2-1; TRBD2 agrees at 8 bases. CDR1 is SGHRS, CDR2 YFSETQ, per germline. Trimming at V came to 6 bases and at J to 10 bases, leaving 9 bases not matched to a gene. The CDR3 spans 13 residues. This CDR3 reads CASTRALAAEQFF. The CDR3 region has the DNA TGCGCCAGCACTCGGGCACTAGCGGCGGAGCAGTTCTTC.

The chain joins TRBV7-8 to TRBJ2-3; no firm D call. The CDR3 consists of 15 residues. V was clipped by 0 bases and J by 1 base, with 8 bases between them. Germline lookup yields CDR1 SGHVS and CDR2 FQNEAQ. The CDR3 DNA reads TGTGCCAGCAGCTTAGCGAGCCCACGCACAGATACGCAGTATTTT. Translated: CASSLASPRTDTQYF.

The gene calls are TRBV11-2 and TRBJ1-1, with D perhaps matching TRBD1 (5 bases). The V gene lost 1 base and the J gene lost 1 base, with 10 bases spanning the gap. The CDR3 sequence is 15 residues long. Germline-derived CDR1 and CDR2 are SGHAT and FQNNGV. The CDR3 protein is CASSLVRTQNTEAFF. DNA for the CDR3: TGTGCCAGCAGCTTAGTTCGGACACAGAACACTGAAGCTTTCTTT.

This chain connects TRBV29-1 to TRBJ2-7, with TRBD2 matching over 8 bases. CDR3 size: 14 residues. Germline V gene lookup returns CDR1 SQVTM and CDR2 ANQGSEA. The junction had 9 bases not matched to a gene; V was cut back by 2 bases and J by 6 bases. In DNA form, the CDR3 reads TGCAGCGTTGAAAGCCCCGGGAGGGCGGGCGAGCAGTACTTC. Translated: CSVESPGRAGEQYF.

This clone showed up just once. J is TRBJ1-1 and V is TRBV14; D is possibly TRBD1 (5 bases). With 4 bases removed from V and 8 bases from J, the gap between germline ends came to 26 bases. This CDR3 spans 17 amino acids. In germline, CDR1 is SGHDN, CDR2 FVKESK. The CDR3 reads CASSRHFGGEAGGEAFF. CDR3 nucleotide sequence: TGTGCCAGCAGCCGCCATTTCGGAGGTGAGGCGGGGGGAGAAGCTTTCTTT.

V usage is TRBV18 and J usage is TRBJ1-4; tentatively, D is TRBD1 (5 bases). The germline V gene has CDR1 KGHSH and CDR2 LQKENI. The CDR3 is 15 residues long. Trimming cost V 4 bases and J 7 bases, with 16 bases left between them. CDR3 DNA sequence: TGTGCCAGCTCACTAAGACAGAGTGGTGGTGAAAAACTGTTTTTT. It specifies CASSLRQSGGEKLFF.

The V gene is TRBV6-6, the J gene TRBJ1-5; D gene unclear. This CDR3 region has 14 residues. Germline-derived CDR1 and CDR2 are MNHNY and SVGAGI (reference sequence). V lost 6 bases to trimming and J lost 1 base, with 10 bases between them. CDR3 nucleotide sequence: TGTGCCAGCAGAACCTCCGGGAGCAATCAGCCCCAGCATTTT. This translates into CASRTSGSNQPQHF.

The rearrangement uses TRBV30 and TRBJ2-1, with no clear D. Per germline, CDR1 GTSNPN and CDR2 SVGIG (reference sequence). The CDR3 consists of 14 residues. V gave up 1 base and J gave up 2 bases, with 9 bases separating them. Written as DNA, the CDR3 is TGTGCCTGGAGTGGCGGTATGCCCTACAATGAGCAGTTCTTC. Encoded protein: CAWSGGMPYNEQFF.

The chain couples TRBV5-4 to TRBJ1-3; 8 nucleotides match TRBD1. This CDR3 region has 15 residues. Per the germline V gene, CDR1 is SGHNT and CDR2 is YYREEE (reference sequence). Germline trimming cut 4 bases from V and 3 bases from J; bases unmatched to any gene: 6. The CDR3 loop reads CASSGGQGNGNTIYF. As DNA, the CDR3 is TGTGCCAGCAGCGGAGGACAGGGCAATGGAAACACCATATATTTT.

The V call is TRBV11-2, the J call TRBJ2-1, with D possibly matching TRBD1 (5 bases). Germline V CDR1 and CDR2: SGHAT, FQNNGV. CDR3 length: 13 amino acids. V shed 5 bases and J shed 7 bases, with 12 bases lying between them. The chain's CDR3 is CASSQQVGNEQFF. The CDR3 region has the DNA TGTGCCAGCAGCCAACAGGTGGGAAATGAGCAGTTCTTC. Full variable domain (remainder filled in from reference TRBV11-2 and TRBJ2-1): EAGVAQSPRYKIIEKRQSVAFWCNPISGHATLYWYQQILGQGPKLLIQFQNNGVVDDSQLPKDRFSAERLKGVDSTLKIQPAKLEDSAVYLCASSQQVGNEQFFGPGTRLTVL.

V usage is TRBV7-8 and J usage is TRBJ2-7; D is possibly TRBD1 (5 bases). Germline loops: CDR1 SGHVS, CDR2 FQNEAQ. With 5 bases removed from V and 5 bases from J, the gap between germline ends came to 10 bases. The CDR3 is 12 residues long. This chain's CDR3 is CASSLQGDEQYF. In nucleotides, the CDR3 is TGTGCCAGCAGCCTGCAAGGGGACGAGCAGTACTTC.

This clone has only a few counts. The chain recombines TRBV5-5 with TRBJ1-1; D is unresolved. CDR1 is SGHKS and CDR2 is YYEKEE in the germline V gene (reference sequence). This CDR3 is 13 amino acids long. V lost 5 bases and J 1 base, leaving 9 bases between the germline ends. CDR3 in DNA: TGTGCCAGCAGGGGCGTGGGGAACACTGAAGCTTTCTTT. Encoded protein: CASRGVGNTEAFF.

V usage is TRBV11-2 and J usage is TRBJ2-5; a weak D match, TRBD2 (5 bases). From germline, CDR1 is SGHAT and CDR2 FQNNGV. There are 15 residues in the CDR3. V was cut by 3 bases and J by 5 bases, with 16 bases left in between. The CDR3, as DNA: TGTGCCAGCAGCTTCGGGCATACCCGAGGGGAGACCCAGTACTTC. Translation: CASSFGHTRGETQYF. The variable domain in full, with the rest retrieved from reference TRBV11-2 and TRBJ2-5, is EAGVAQSPRYKIIEKRQSVAFWCNPISGHATLYWYQQILGQGPKLLIQFQNNGVVDDSQLPKDRFSAERLKGVDSTLKIQPAKLEDSAVYLCASSFGHTRGETQYFGPGTRLLVL.

The chain employs TRBV5-6 and TRBJ2-1; TRBD1 agrees at 7 bases. CDR1 and CDR2 (germline): SGHDT, YYEEEE. This CDR3 has 12 residues. V was clipped by 3 bases and J by 8 bases; unmatched bases: 2. As DNA, the CDR3 is TGTGCCAGCAGCTCACAGGGGTATGAGCAGTTCTTC. This translates into CASSSQGYEQFF.

This rearrangement joins TRBV28 to TRBJ2-4, with D possibly being TRBD2 (5 bases). Germline CDR1 is MDHEN and CDR2 is SYDVKM. This CDR3 has 14 amino acids. V was clipped by 6 bases and J by 2 bases, with 11 bases between them. CDR3 region: CASRLGGTKNIQYF. CDR3 bases: TGTGCCAGCAGACTAGGTGGAACCAAAAACATTCAGTACTTC.

The V and J genes are TRBV4-3 and TRBJ2-2, with 11 bases that match TRBD2. The J segment lost 5 bases and the V segment lost 2 bases, leaving 4 bases of the junction unmatched. This CDR3 is 16 amino acids long. Germline-derived CDR1 and CDR2 are LGHNA and YSLEER. Here the CDR3 DNA reads TGCGCCAGCAGCCAAAATAGCGGGGGGGCAACCGGGGAGCTGTTTTTT. Translated, it gives CASSQNSGGATGELFF.

This clone was picked up one time. The chain links TRBV10-3 to TRBJ2-2, with 8 bases fitting TRBD1. There are 15 residues in the CDR3. Looked up from germline, CDR1 is ENHRY and CDR2 is SYGVKD. Trimming cost V 5 bases and J 0 bases; bases outside gene matches: 2. CDR3 sequence reads: CAISQQGANTGELFF. The CDR3 region has the DNA TGTGCCATCAGTCAACAGGGGGCGAACACCGGGGAGCTGTTTTTT.

Remarks on this clone: At the DNA level, this CDR3 is encoded by other sequences in the same sample as well. The V gene is TRBV24-1, the J gene TRBJ2-3, with unresolved D. CDR1 is KGHDR, CDR2 SFDVKD, per germline. CDR3 length: 13 amino acids. V lost 5 bases and J 0 bases, leaving 5 bases between the germline ends. The CDR3 spells CATSGTSTDTQYF. DNA for the CDR3: TGTGCCACCAGTGGAACTAGCACAGATACGCAGTATTTT.

This clone was seen a single time. V usage is TRBV19 and J usage is TRBJ2-7, with TRBD1 identical over 8 bases. V was pared by 3 bases and J by 2 bases, with 9 bases of the junction left unmatched. Germline CDR1 and CDR2: LNHDA and SQIVND (reference sequence). There are 16 residues in the CDR3. DNA for the CDR3: TGTGCCAGTAGTATTGCCGGGACAGGCAGGACCTACGAGCAGTACTTC. It yields the protein CASSIAGTGRTYEQYF.

This chain joins TRBV4-3 and TRBJ2-7; no clear D gene. Germline CDR1 LGHNA, CDR2 YSLEER. V lost 1 base to trimming and J lost 5 bases, with 12 bases between them. The CDR3 contains 14 residues. CDR3: CASSQVLISHEQYF. The CDR3 bases are TGCGCCAGCAGCCAAGTCCTCATAAGCCACGAGCAGTACTTC.

The chain joins TRBV5-4 to TRBJ2-7, with 8 bases that match TRBD2. CDR1 and CDR2 from the germline V gene are SGHNT and YYREEE (reference sequence). This CDR3 has 13 residues. V dropped 5 bases and J dropped 2; count of bases not matched to a gene: 3. In nucleotides, the CDR3 is TGTGCCAGCAGGGGACTAGATACCTACGAGCAGTACTTC. This gives the protein CASRGLDTYEQYF.

This chain links TRBV5-6 with TRBJ2-7, with 9 positions matching TRBD1. In germline, CDR1 is SGHDT, CDR2 YYEEEE. The V gene end was trimmed by 5 bases and the J gene end by 3 bases; junction bases not matched to a gene: 3. The length of the CDR3 is 13 residues. DNA for the CDR3: TGTGCCAGCAGGGAGACAGGGGGCTACGAGCAGTACTTC. It yields the protein CASRETGGYEQYF.